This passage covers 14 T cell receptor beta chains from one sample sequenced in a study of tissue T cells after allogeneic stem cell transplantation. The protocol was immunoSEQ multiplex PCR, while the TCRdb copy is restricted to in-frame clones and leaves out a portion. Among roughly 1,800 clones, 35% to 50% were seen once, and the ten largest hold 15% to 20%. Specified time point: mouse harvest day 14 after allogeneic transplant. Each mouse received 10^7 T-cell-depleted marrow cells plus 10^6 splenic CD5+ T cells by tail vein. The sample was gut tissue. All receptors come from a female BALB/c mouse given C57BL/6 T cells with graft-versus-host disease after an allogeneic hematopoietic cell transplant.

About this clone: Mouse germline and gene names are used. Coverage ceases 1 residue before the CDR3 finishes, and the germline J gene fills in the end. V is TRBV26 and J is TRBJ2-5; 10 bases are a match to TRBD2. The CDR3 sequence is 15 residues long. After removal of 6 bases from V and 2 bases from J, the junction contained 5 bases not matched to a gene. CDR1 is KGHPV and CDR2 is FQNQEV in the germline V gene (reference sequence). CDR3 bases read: TGTGCCAGCAGCCCTGACTGGGGGGTCCAAGACACCCAGTAC. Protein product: CASSPDWGVQDTQY. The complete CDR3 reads CASSPDWGVQDTQYF.

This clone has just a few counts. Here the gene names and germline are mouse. The covered CDR3 bases are TGTGCCAGCAGCCCCGACTGGGGGGGAGACACCCAGTAC. Translating gives CASSPDWGGDTQY. The complete CDR3 reads CASSPDWGGDTQYF. The chain employs TRBV26 and TRBJ2-5, with 11 bases that match TRBD2. The read terminates 1 residue ahead of where the CDR3 ends, so the germline J gene completes it. V shed 6 bases and J 5 bases; nucleotides not matched to a gene: 4. CDR1 KGHPV and CDR2 FQNQEV come from the germline V gene (reference sequence). The CDR3 is 14 amino acids.

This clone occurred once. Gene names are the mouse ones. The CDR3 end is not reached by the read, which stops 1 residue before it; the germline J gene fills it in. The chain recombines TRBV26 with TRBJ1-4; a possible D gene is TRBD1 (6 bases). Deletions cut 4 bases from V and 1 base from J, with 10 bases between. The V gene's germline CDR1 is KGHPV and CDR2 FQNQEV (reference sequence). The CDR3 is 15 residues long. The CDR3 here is CASSPRGSSNERLFF. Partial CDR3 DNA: TGTGCCAGCAGTCCCAGGGGAAGTTCCAACGAAAGATTATTT.

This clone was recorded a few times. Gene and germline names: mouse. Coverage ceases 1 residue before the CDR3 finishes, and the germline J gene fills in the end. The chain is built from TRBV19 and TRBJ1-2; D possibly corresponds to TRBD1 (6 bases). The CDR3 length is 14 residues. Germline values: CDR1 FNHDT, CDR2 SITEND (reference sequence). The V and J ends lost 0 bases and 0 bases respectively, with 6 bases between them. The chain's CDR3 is CASSIGGPNSDYTF. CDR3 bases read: TGTGCCAGCAGTATAGGGGGGCCAAACTCCGACTACACC.

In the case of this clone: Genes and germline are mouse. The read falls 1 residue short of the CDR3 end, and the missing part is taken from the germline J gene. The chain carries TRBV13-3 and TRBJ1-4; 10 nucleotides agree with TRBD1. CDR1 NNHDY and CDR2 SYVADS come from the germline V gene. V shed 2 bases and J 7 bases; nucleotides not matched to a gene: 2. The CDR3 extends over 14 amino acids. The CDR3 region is CASSEGTGVERLFF. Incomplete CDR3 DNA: TGTGCCAGCAGTGAGGGGACAGGGGTCGAAAGATTATTT.

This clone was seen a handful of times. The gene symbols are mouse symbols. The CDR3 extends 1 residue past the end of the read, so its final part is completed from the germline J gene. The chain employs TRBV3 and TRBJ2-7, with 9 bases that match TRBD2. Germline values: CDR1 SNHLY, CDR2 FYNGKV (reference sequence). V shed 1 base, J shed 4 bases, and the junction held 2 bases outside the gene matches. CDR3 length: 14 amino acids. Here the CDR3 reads CASSLGWGGYEQYF. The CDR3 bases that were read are TGTGCCAGCAGCTTAGGCTGGGGGGGTTATGAACAGTAC.

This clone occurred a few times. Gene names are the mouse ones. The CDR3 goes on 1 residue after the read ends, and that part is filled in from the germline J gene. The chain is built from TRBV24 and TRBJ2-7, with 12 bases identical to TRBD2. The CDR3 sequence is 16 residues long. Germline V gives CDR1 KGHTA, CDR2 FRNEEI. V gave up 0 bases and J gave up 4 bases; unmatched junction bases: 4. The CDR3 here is CASSLYRGLGGYEQYF. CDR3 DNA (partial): TGTGCCAGCAGTCTGTATAGAGGACTGGGGGGGTATGAACAGTAC.

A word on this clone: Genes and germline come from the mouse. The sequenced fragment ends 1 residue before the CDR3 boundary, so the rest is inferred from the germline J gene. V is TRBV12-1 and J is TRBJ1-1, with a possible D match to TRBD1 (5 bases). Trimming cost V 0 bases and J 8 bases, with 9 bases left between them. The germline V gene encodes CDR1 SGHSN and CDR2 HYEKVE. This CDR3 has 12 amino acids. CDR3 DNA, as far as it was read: TGTGCCAGCTCTCTCGCCGGGGGGGAAGTCTTC. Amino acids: CASSLAGGEVF. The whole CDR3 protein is CASSLAGGEVFF.

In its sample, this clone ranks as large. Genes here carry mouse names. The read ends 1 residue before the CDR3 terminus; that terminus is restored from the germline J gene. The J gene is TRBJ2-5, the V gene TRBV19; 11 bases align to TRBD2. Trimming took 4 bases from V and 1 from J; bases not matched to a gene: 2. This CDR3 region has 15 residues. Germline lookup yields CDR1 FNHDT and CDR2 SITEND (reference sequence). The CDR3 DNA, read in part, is TGTGCCAGCAGTCTGGGACTGGGGGACCAAGACACCCAGTAC. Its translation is CASSLGLGDQDTQY. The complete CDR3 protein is CASSLGLGDQDTQYF.

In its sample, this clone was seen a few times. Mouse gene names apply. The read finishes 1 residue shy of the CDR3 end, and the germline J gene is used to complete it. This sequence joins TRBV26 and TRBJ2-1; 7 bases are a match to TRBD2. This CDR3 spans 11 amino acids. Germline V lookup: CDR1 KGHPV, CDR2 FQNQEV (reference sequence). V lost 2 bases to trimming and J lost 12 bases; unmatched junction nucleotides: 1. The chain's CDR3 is CASSLGGVQFF. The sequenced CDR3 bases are TGTGCCAGCAGTCTGGGGGGGGTGCAGTTC.

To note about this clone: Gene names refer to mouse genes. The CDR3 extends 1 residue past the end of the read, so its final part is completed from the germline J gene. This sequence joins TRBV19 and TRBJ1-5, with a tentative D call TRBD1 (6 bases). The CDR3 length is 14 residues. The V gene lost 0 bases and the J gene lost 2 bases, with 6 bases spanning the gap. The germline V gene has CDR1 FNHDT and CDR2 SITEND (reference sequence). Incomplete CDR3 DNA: TGTGCCAGCAGTATAGACAGGGACAACCAGGCTCCGCTT. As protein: CASSIDRDNQAPL. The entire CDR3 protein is CASSIDRDNQAPLF.

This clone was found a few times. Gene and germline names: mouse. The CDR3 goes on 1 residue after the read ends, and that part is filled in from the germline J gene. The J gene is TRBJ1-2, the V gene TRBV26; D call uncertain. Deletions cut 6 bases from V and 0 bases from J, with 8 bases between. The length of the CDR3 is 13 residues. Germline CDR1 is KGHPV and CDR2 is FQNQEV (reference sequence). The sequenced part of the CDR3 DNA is TGTGCCAGCAGCCTTCAAGCAAACTCCGACTACACC. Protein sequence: CASSLQANSDYT. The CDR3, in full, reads CASSLQANSDYTF. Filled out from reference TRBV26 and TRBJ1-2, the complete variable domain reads NSKVIQTPRYLVKGQGQKAKMRCIPEKGHPVVFWYQQNKNNEFKFLINFQNQEVLQQIDMTEKRFSAECPSNSPCSLEIQSSEAGDSALYLCASSLQANSDYTFGSGTRLLVI.

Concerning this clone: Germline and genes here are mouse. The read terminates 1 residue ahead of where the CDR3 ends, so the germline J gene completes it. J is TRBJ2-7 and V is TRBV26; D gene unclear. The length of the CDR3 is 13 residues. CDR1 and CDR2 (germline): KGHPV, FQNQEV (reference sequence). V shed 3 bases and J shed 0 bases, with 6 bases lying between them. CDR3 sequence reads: CASSLRFSYEQYF. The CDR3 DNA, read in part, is TGTGCCAGCAGTCTTCGGTTCTCCTATGAACAGTAC.

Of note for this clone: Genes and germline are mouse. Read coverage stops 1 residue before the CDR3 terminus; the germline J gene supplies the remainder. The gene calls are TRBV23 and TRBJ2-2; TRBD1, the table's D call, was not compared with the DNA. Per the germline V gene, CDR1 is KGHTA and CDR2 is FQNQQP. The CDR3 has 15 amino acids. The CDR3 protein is CSSSRQGSNTGQLYF. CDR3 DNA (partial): TGCTCCAGCAGCCGACAGGGTTCAAACACCGGGCAGCTCTAC.